Included here is one T cell receptor (beta chain) sequence, with context. The sample comes from a study of blood T cell repertoires in COVID-19. About the research overall: COVID-19 samples, acute and convalescent, were from the United States, Italy and Spain. Sample material is recorded as cDNA or gDNA derived from T cells, B-cell-depleted T cells, or PBMCs.

Produced via immunoSEQ multiplex PCR; TCRdb's table is partial and in-frame only. The sample records 200,000 or so clones, roughly 76% being singletons. Trimming left V 4 bases short and J 6 bases short, with 16 bases between. CDR1 is LGHNA and CDR2 is YSLEER in the germline V gene. The length of the CDR3 is 15 residues. The V call is TRBV4-3, the J call TRBJ2-1; maybe TRBD2 (5 bases). Sequences were obtained from peripheral blood. This TCR came from a human donor in a cohort sampled during active COVID-19. CDR3 amino acids: CASSLGRIGGNEQFF. CDR3 nucleotides: TGCGCCAGCAGCCTTGGCAGGATTGGAGGCAATGAGCAGTTCTTC.